This T cell receptor beta chain was retrieved from a study of blood T cell repertoires in COVID-19. Looking at the study overall: Acute and convalescent COVID-19 specimens originated in the United States, Italy and Spain. Sources were T cells, B-cell-depleted T cells, or PBMCs; the material itself was cDNA or gDNA.

CDR1 is LGHDT and CDR2 is YNNKEL in the germline V gene (reference sequence). This CDR3 region has 15 residues. V lost 1 base and J 5 bases, leaving 14 bases between the germline ends. TCRdb's copy holds only in-frame clones and misses some; the assay was immunoSEQ multiplex PCR. The table records some 240,000 clones, around 84% of them present only once. V is TRBV3-1 (or the pseudogene TRBV3-2) and J is TRBJ1-1, with a weak D call TRBD1 (6 bases). The source is a woman aged 40 to 49 who had recovered from COVID-19. Input material: peripheral blood. The DNA of the CDR3 is TGTGCCAGCAGCCAAGTTGGGGGGGCGAGGACTGAAGCTTTCTTT. Translated: CASSQVGGARTEAFF.